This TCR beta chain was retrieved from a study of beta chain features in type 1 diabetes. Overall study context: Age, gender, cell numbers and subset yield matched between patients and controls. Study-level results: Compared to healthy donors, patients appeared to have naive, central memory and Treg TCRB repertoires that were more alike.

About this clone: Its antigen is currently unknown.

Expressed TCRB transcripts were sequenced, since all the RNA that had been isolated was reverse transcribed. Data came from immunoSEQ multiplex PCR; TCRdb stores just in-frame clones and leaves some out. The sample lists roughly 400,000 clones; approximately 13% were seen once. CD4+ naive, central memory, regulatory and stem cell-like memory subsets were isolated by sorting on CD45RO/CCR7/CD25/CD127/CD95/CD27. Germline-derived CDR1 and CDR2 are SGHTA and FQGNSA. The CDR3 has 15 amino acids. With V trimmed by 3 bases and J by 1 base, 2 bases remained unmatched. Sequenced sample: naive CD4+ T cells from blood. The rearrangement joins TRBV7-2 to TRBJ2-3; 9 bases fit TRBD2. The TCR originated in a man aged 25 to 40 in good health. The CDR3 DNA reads TGTGCCAGCAGCTTCAAGCGGGGGGGCACAGATACGCAGTATTTT. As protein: CASSFKRGGTDTQYF.